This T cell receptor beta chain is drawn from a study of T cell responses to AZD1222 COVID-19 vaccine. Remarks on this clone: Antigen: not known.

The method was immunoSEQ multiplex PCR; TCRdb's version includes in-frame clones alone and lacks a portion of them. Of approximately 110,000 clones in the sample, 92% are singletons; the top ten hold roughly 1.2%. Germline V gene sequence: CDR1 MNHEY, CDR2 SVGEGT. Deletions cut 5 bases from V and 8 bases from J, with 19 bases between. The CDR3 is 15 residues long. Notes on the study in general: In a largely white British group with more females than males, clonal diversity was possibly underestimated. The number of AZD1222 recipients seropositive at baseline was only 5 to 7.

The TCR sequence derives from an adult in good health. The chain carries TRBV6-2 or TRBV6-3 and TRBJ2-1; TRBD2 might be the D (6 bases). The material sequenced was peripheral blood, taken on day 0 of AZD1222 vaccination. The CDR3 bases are TGTGCCAGCAGTCAAGGGACTGGGCAAGGCGATGAGCAGTTCTTC. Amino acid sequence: CASSQGTGQGDEQFF.